Below, 10 T cell receptor beta chains from the same sample are listed, as sequenced in a study of blood T cell repertoires in COVID-19. The assay was immunoSEQ multiplex PCR, and TCRdb's table has in-frame clones only and misses some. The sample yields around 200,000 clones, roughly 78% seen once. Sample: peripheral blood. These receptors were collected from a woman aged 80 or over with active or convalescent COVID-19.

The rearrangement links TRBV19 to TRBJ2-3, with 8 bases fitting TRBD2. Germline CDR1 is LNHDA and CDR2 is SQIVND (reference sequence). V trimming: 5 bases; J trimming: 4 bases; junction bases outside the gene matches: 5. This CDR3 contains 14 residues. CDR3 bases: TGTGCCAGTAGTGCCGGACTAGCAGCAGATACGCAGTATTTT. Amino acids: CASSAGLAADTQYF.

The rearrangement joins TRBV5-1 to TRBJ1-3, with D perhaps TRBD1 (5 bases). This CDR3 contains 14 residues. The V gene lost 5 bases and the J gene lost 4 bases, with 13 bases spanning the gap. Germline CDR1 is SGHRS and CDR2 is YFSETQ. The chain's CDR3 is CASSLGGNGNTIYF. CDR3 nucleotides: TGCGCCAGCAGTCTGGGGGGGAACGGAAACACCATATATTTT. The variable domain in full, with the rest retrieved from reference TRBV5-1 and TRBJ1-3, is KAGVTQTPRYLIKTRGQQVTLSCSPISGHRSVSWYQQTPGQGLQFLFEYFSETQRNKGNFPGRFSGRQFSNSRSEMNVSTLELGDSALYLCASSLGGNGNTIYFGEGSWLTVV.

This sequence joins TRBV28 and TRBJ1-2, with 9 nucleotides matching TRBD1. The ends lost 6 bases at V and 12 bases at J; junction bases unmatched: 8. Germline V CDR1 and CDR2: MDHEN, SYDVKM. The CDR3 runs to 12 residues. For the CDR3, the DNA is TGTGCCAGCAGGGATCCGGGACAGGGCAACACCTTC. Its protein product is CASRDPGQGNTF.

CDR3 protein: CAISIDRTNTEAFF. In DNA, the CDR3 is TGTGCCATCAGCATTGACAGGACGAACACTGAAGCTTTCTTT. The gene calls are TRBV10-3 and TRBJ1-1; maybe TRBD1 (6 bases). V was cut by 6 bases and J by 1 base, with 12 bases left in between. Per the germline V gene, CDR1 is ENHRY and CDR2 is SYGVKD. This CDR3 has 14 residues.

This sequence joins TRBV10-3 and TRBJ2-4; D may be TRBD1 (5 bases). The CDR3 has 13 residues. The ends were cut back, 6 bases at V and 3 bases at J, with 9 bases in the middle. Germline CDR1 and CDR2: ENHRY and SYGVKD. The CDR3 loop is CAISEGVKNIQYF. CDR3 nucleotide sequence: TGTGCCATCAGCGAAGGGGTCAAAAACATTCAGTACTTC.

The chain uses TRBV30 and TRBJ2-7; D possibly corresponds to TRBD2 (5 bases). Germline V CDR1 and CDR2: GTSNPN, SVGIG (reference sequence). V was cut by 0 bases and J by 5 bases, with 8 bases left in between. This CDR3 spans 12 amino acids. As DNA, the CDR3 is TGTGCCTGGAGTGTACTAGGGAACGAGCAGTACTTC. This sequence encodes CAWSVLGNEQYF.

This chain uses TRBV6-5 with TRBJ2-5; 13 bases map to TRBD2. This CDR3 contains 16 residues. V was pared by 0 bases and J by 3 bases, with 1 base of the junction left unmatched. Germline-derived CDR1 and CDR2 are MNHEY and SVGAGI. The CDR3, as DNA: TGTGCCAGCAGTTACTCGGGGACTAGCGGGAAAGAGACCCAGTACTTC. Amino acids: CASSYSGTSGKETQYF.

This clone was counted between two and nine times. The rearrangement joins TRBV9 to TRBJ1-6, with 9 bases identical to TRBD1. The CDR3 runs to 15 residues. V trimming: 1 base; J trimming: 7 bases; junction bases outside the gene matches: 3. The germline V gene has CDR1 SGDLS and CDR2 YYNGEE. The CDR3 protein is CASSVRQGENSPLHF. CDR3 nucleotides: TGTGCCAGCAGCGTAAGACAGGGGGAGAATTCACCCCTCCACTTT.

The chain couples TRBV11-3 to TRBJ2-2, with 12 bases that match TRBD2. CDR1 and CDR2 (germline): SGHNT, YENEEA. V lost 3 bases and J lost 7; bases outside the gene matches: 6. The CDR3 runs to 16 residues. The CDR3 sequence is CASSFNGLAGSGELFF. The CDR3 nucleotides are TGTGCCAGCAGCTTCAATGGACTAGCGGGAAGCGGGGAGCTGTTTTTT.

V is TRBV5-1 and J is TRBJ2-7, with TRBD1 matching over 7 bases. The V and J ends lost 7 bases and 4 bases, in that order; junction bases with no gene match: 8. CDR3 length equals 13 residues. Germline V gives CDR1 SGHRS, CDR2 YFSETQ. Written as DNA, the CDR3 is TGCGCCAGCGGACGGGACAGTTTGTACGAGCAGTACTTC. It translates to CASGRDSLYEQYF.